This T cell receptor (beta chain) derives from a study of T cell responses to AZD1222 COVID-19 vaccine. Study in general: The analysis combined second doses at about 4 or about 12 weeks.

Trimming cost V 1 base and J 7 bases, with 4 bases left between them. CDR3 length: 11 residues. Per the germline V gene, CDR1 is DFQATT and CDR2 is SNEGSKA (reference sequence). With regard to this clone: Its matching antigen is unknown.

Here immunoSEQ multiplex PCR was the method, and the copy in TCRdb shows in-frame clones only, minus some. The sample contains approximately 100,000 clones, about nine tenths of which appear only once. Study-level results: After two AZD1222 doses, spike-specific TCR breadth and depth rose versus day 0. In the spike-specific TCR repertoire, nearly half reportedly target unmutated variant regions.

The chain employs TRBV20-1 and TRBJ2-2, with no clear D. The source is an adult in good health. The input for sequencing was peripheral blood, taken on day 0 of AZD1222 vaccination. This chain's CDR3 is CSARVGGELFF. The CDR3 region has the DNA TGCAGTGCTAGAGTTGGCGGGGAGCTGTTTTTT.